The sequence of this T cell receptor beta chain was determined in a study of shared clonotypes between healthy human individuals (TCRdb year 2020). Notes on the research overall: The cohort comprised two women and three men aged 18 to 49 years. Each donor's leukapheresis produced roughly between about 0.85 and 10 billion PBMCs. For each donor, CD4 naive and CD4 memory were each run on three plates, CD8 naive on two plates, and CD8 memory on one plate. Libraries were prepared and TCR repertoires were sequenced by different laboratories using diverse techniques, in order to increase sequencing depth and limit assay-specific biases. To estimate repertoire size and how much clonotypes are shared between individuals, the study performed deep sequencing of blood TCR repertoires from roughly five healthy adults.

Overall results and qualifications from the work: Based on pairwise subsampling, the degree of clonotype sharing among donors was expected to be affected by sequencing depth. Higher generation probabilities were observed for clonotypes shared by all four sorted-subset donors than for non-shared clonotypes. Because the study included only a small number of donors, the genetic and exposure-history diversity represented was limited. Sampling was limited to blood, and TCR repertoires in tissue likely differ from TCR repertoires in blood. Even with the large sequencing depth, rarefaction of the sorted-subset datasets indicated that sequencing was incomplete. Naive subsets generally had larger estimated clonotype richness than memory subsets did. Across a handful of donors, 5% to 6% of naive CD4, roughly 3.8% of naive CD8, roughly 2.3% of memory CD4, and 0.4% to 0.45% of memory CD8 clonotypes were shared.

A note on this clone: The antigen it binds to is not known. Base qualities are not recorded, but no much larger clone differs from it by a single base.

There are 13 amino acids in the CDR3, from cysteine to phenylalanine inclusive. CDR3 DNA only is kept here, 39 bases in frame from base 1. Based on the germline V gene (reference sequence), the CDR1 and CDR2 sequences are SGHKS and YYEKEE. V sheds 4 bases and J sheds 7 bases, leaving 11 bases between their ends. Donors were healthy HIV-negative adults with no recently reported acute infections or vaccinations. Only Caucasian adults living in Nashville, Tennessee, USA were represented among the donors. Magnetic negative selection was used to enrich CD4+ T cells, after which naive cells were positively selected on CD45RA and the negative fraction became the memory subset. After blood collection by leukapheresis, PBMCs were isolated using Ficoll-Histopaque density gradient centrifugation and then cryopreserved in the vapor phase of liquid nitrogen. Analytical flow cytometry was used to check the purity and quantity of each magnetically sorted T cell population. Each sorted fraction had its genomic DNA isolated and then quantified by UV absorbance on a Nanodrop 2000c.

TCR CDR3 regions were amplified from genomic DNA by multiplex PCR using the deep immunoSEQ assay. For each cell subset, the extracted genomic DNA was distributed evenly across all wells of several immunoSEQ 96-well plates, and each plate served as one replicate. For sorted subsets, about 210 ng of genomic DNA, equivalent to around 30,000 T cell genomes, went into each replicate PCR. Purified libraries were quantified with a Qubit 3.0 fluorometer, sized on a Bioanalyzer 2100, and re-quantified with the KAPA Library Quantification kit. Every immunoSEQ 96-well plate was sequenced on a dedicated single-read 150-cycle Illumina NextSeq 550 flow cell. The paper's data handling went like this. Because the immunoSEQ output held only junctional sequences and lacked quality scores, the filtering could not match the filtering applied to full-length reads. To assign V/J genes and CDR3, sequences were annotated using PyIR, a Python wrapper for IgBLAST v1.9, with IMGT germline references. Any read was removed if the V/J assignment was weak (E-value above 1e-6), the CDR3 was missing, or the read contained stop codons, out-of-frame junctions, or ambiguous translated residues. V3J clonotypes were defined by identical inferred V gene, J gene, and CDR3 amino acid sequence. To compute the percentage overlap between repertoires, the number of shared unique clonotypes was divided by the size of the smaller repertoire. Repertoire richness was assessed with RTK rarefaction, the Chao1 estimator, and Recon v2.1 estimates of unobserved clonotypes. OLGA was used to compute generation probabilities for all TCRbeta clonotypes that the gDNA method yielded from several donors. The table was pulled from immuneACCESS by TCRdb, which kept in-frame rearrangements only. Such tables lose some clones; where checked, under half of the loss comes from unresolved V genes, and the rest has no known cause. V and J calls and clone size follow that table, whereas D and trimming were derived from the DNA. This sample is represented by 600,000 to 750,000 clones; 72% of them were singletons. Approximately 1.8% of the sample is held by the ten biggest clonotypes.

The sequence is built from TRBV5-5 and TRBJ1-4; a confident D gene designation cannot be given. The sequenced sample consisted of memory CD4+ T cells sorted from blood. Read against the paper, the sample's cell subset or site label means: CD45RA-negative fraction. This TCR came from a woman in her 30s in good health. Here the CDR3 is given as CASSLPPGEKLFF. The bases read TGTGCCAGCAGCCTACCACCGGGTGAAAAACTGTTTTTT.